Listed here are 31 T cell receptor beta chains from one sample, sequenced in a study of STAT5B mutations in CD4+ large granular lymphocyte leukemia. The table came from immunoSEQ multiplex PCR; TCRdb's copy has only in-frame clones and leaves some out. The data show 48,000 or so clones, with roughly 70% seen just once and 1.5% to 1.7% held by the top ten. The sequenced sample was CD4+ T cells from blood buffy coats. The receptors derive from a human donor in good health.

The genes are TRBV27 and TRBJ2-1; 8 bases line up with TRBD2. After removal of 4 bases from V and 6 bases from J, the junction contained 2 bases not matched to a gene. Germline-derived CDR1 and CDR2 are MNHEY and SMNVEV (reference sequence). The CDR3 consists of 13 residues. The CDR3 bases are TGTGCCAGCAGTTGGACTAGCATCAATGAGCAGTTCTTC. Amino acid sequence: CASSWTSINEQFF.

V and J are TRBV28 and TRBJ1-5; D uncertain. Germline V gives CDR1 MDHEN, CDR2 SYDVKM. The CDR3 extends over 12 amino acids. Trimming removed 6 bases from V and 6 bases from J, with 9 bases in between. The CDR3 DNA reads TGTGCCAGCAGGATTGGGCTTCAGCCCCAGCATTTT. It translates to CASRIGLQPQHF. Variable domain in full (rest from reference TRBV28 and TRBJ1-5): DVKVTQSSRYLVKRTGEKVFLECVQDMDHENMFWYRQDPGLGLRLIYFSYDVKMKEKGDIPEGYSVSREKKERFSLILESASTNQTSMYLCASRIGLQPQHFGDGTRLSIL.

A few counts support this clone. The chain is built from TRBV9 and TRBJ1-5; weak D call: TRBD1 (5 bases). The CDR3 runs 13 residues. Trimming left V 3 bases short and J 7 bases short, with 11 bases between. Germline values: CDR1 SGDLS, CDR2 YYNGEE. The CDR3: CASSAAGTQPQHF. CDR3 bases: TGTGCCAGCAGCGCAGCAGGGACCCAGCCCCAGCATTTT.

Only one count was recorded for this clone. This chain links TRBV5-1 with TRBJ2-5; 14 nucleotides agree with TRBD2. There are 15 residues in the CDR3. Germline V gene sequence: CDR1 SGHRS, CDR2 YFSETQ. The ends lost 3 bases at V and 4 bases at J; junction bases unmatched: 2. The CDR3 here is CASSSGTSGGETQYF. The CDR3 nucleotides read TGCGCCAGCAGCTCGGGGACTAGCGGGGGAGAGACCCAGTACTTC.

The V and J genes are TRBV9 and TRBJ1-1; 8 nucleotides align to TRBD1. This CDR3 spans 18 amino acids. V gave up 4 bases and J gave up 1 base; unmatched junction bases: 15. Germline CDR1 reads SGDLS; CDR2 reads YYNGEE. The CDR3, as DNA: TGTGCCAGCAGCCACCCTGCGTGGCAGGGGGCGGGGAACACTGAAGCTTTCTTT. It encodes CASSHPAWQGAGNTEAFF.

This clone came up a few times. The CDR3: CASSGDANTEAFF. CDR3 coding DNA: TGTGCCAGCAGTGGGGACGCCAACACTGAAGCTTTCTTT. The rearrangement links TRBV2 to TRBJ1-1; D might be TRBD1 (5 bases). The CDR3 consists of 13 residues. CDR1 is SNHLY and CDR2 is FYNNEI in the germline V gene. Trimming pared 4 bases from V and 2 bases from J, leaving 8 bases between.

The chain recombines TRBV6-5 with TRBJ1-1; D possibly corresponds to TRBD1 (5 bases). CDR1 MNHEY and CDR2 SVGAGI come from the germline V gene. V gave up 5 bases and J gave up 5 bases, with 12 bases separating them. CDR3 size: 13 residues. CDR3 loop: CASSPTGGTEAFF. CDR3 DNA sequence: TGTGCCAGCAGTCCCACGGGGGGTACTGAAGCTTTCTTT.

This clone has just a few counts. The rearrangement joins TRBV2 to TRBJ1-1, with a possible D match to TRBD1 (5 bases). This CDR3 is 12 amino acids long. The germline CDR1 and CDR2 sequences are SNHLY and FYNNEI. V lost 6 bases and J 2 bases, leaving 7 bases between the germline ends. DNA for the CDR3: TGTGCCAGCAGACAGGATAACACTGAAGCTTTCTTT. Translated, it gives CASRQDNTEAFF.

The gene calls are TRBV15 and TRBJ2-3, with 9 positions matching TRBD1. V dropped 1 base and J dropped 1; count of bases not matched to a gene: 6. The CDR3 has 17 residues. The germline gives CDR1 LNHNV, CDR2 YYDKDF (reference sequence). In DNA, the CDR3 is TGTGCCACCAGCAGAGGGGACAGGGTCGGGGGCACAGATACGCAGTATTTT. Protein sequence: CATSRGDRVGGTDTQYF.

The V gene is TRBV6-1, the J gene TRBJ1-6; D is unclear. In germline, CDR1 is MNHNS, CDR2 SASEGT. With 8 bases removed from V and 8 bases from J, the gap between germline ends came to 13 bases. This CDR3 is 13 amino acids long. The chain's CDR3 is CASRPVYDSPLHF. CDR3 DNA sequence: TGTGCCAGCCGCCCGGTCTACGATTCACCCCTCCACTTT.

In its sample, this clone was seen a few times. Here the CDR3 reads CASRQGMNTEAFF. Written as DNA, the CDR3 is TGTGCCAGTAGACAAGGAATGAACACTGAAGCTTTCTTT. The chain has TRBV14 and TRBJ1-1, with no clear D. The germline V gene encodes CDR1 SGHDN and CDR2 FVKESK. CDR3 size: 13 residues. The ends were cut back, 9 bases at V and 0 bases at J, with 11 bases in the middle. Full variable domain (outside the CDR3, taken from reference TRBV14 and TRBJ1-1): EAGVTQFPSHSVIEKGQTVTLRCDPISGHDNLYWYRRVMGKEIKFLLHFVKESKQDESGMPNNRFLAERTGGTYSTLKVQPAELEDSGVYFCASRQGMNTEAFFGQGTRLTVV.

This chain links TRBV5-1 with TRBJ1-4, with 9 bases matching TRBD1. With V trimmed by 2 bases and J by 7 bases, 6 bases remained unmatched. The CDR3 contains 15 residues. The germline V gene has CDR1 SGHRS and CDR2 YFSETQ. As DNA, the CDR3 is TGCGCCAGCAGCTTAGCACAGGGGGCGCGTGAAAAACTGTTTTTT. It yields the protein CASSLAQGAREKLFF.

This chain joins TRBV29-1 and TRBJ2-1; D call uncertain. Germline CDR1 SQVTM, CDR2 ANQGSEA. The CDR3 consists of 12 residues. V lost 5 bases to trimming and J lost 9 bases, with 14 bases between them. This chain's CDR3 is CSVSVTGPEQFF. The CDR3 coding sequence is TGCAGCGTTTCGGTCACTGGACCTGAGCAGTTCTTC.

The J gene is TRBJ1-2, the V gene TRBV29-1; D ambiguous. The ends were cut back, 3 bases at V and 2 bases at J, with 10 bases in the middle. The CDR3 contains 13 residues. Germline V gives CDR1 SQVTM, CDR2 ANQGSEA. The CDR3 sequence: CSVDQSQNYGYTF. The CDR3 DNA is TGCAGCGTTGATCAGTCGCAAAACTATGGCTACACCTTC.

In its sample, this clone is medium-sized. The CDR3, as DNA: TGTGCCATCAGGGACACCTCTGGAAACACCATATATTTT. This encodes CAIRDTSGNTIYF. V and J are TRBV10-3 and TRBJ1-3; D might be TRBD1 (5 bases). CDR1 and CDR2 (germline): ENHRY, SYGVKD. V was clipped by 6 bases and J by 0 bases, with 6 bases between them. The CDR3 runs to 13 residues.

The J gene is TRBJ2-5, the V gene TRBV23-1; D is possibly TRBD2 (6 bases). TRBV23-1 is treated as an ORF (open reading frame) with a function not yet certain. V lost 8 bases and J lost 3, with 16 bases in between. This CDR3 contains 14 residues. The CDR3 DNA sequence: TGCGCCAGCCGGAAGGGGAGGAAAAAAGAGACCCAGTACTTC. Its protein product is CASRKGRKKETQYF.

V is TRBV7-9 and J is TRBJ2-7, with 7 bases matching TRBD1. Germline trimming cut 3 bases from V and 0 bases from J; bases unmatched to any gene: 5. Germline V gives CDR1 SEHNR, CDR2 FQNEAQ (reference sequence). CDR3 length: 15 amino acids. CDR3 DNA: TGTGCCAGCAGCTTGACAGGGCAAAGCTCCTACGAGCAGTACTTC. As protein: CASSLTGQSSYEQYF.

This clone was seen a handful of times. The J gene is TRBJ1-5, the V gene TRBV28; no clear D. Deletions cut 6 bases from V and 4 bases from J, with 16 bases between. The CDR3 runs to 15 residues. CDR1 MDHEN and CDR2 SYDVKM come from the germline V gene. CDR3 in DNA: TGTGCCAGCAGCCCGGACGGCCGATTAAATCAGCCCCAGCATTTT. This gives the protein CASSPDGRLNQPQHF.

CDR3 nucleotides: TGTGCCACCCTTTTCTTCGACAGGTCCTCTGGAAACACCATATATTTT. Its protein product is CATLFFDRSSGNTIYF. The chain is built from TRBV28 and TRBJ1-3; D is possibly TRBD1 (6 bases). V was pared by 10 bases and J by 0 bases, with 19 bases between. This CDR3 is 16 amino acids long. Germline values: CDR1 MDHEN, CDR2 SYDVKM.

This sequence joins TRBV18 and TRBJ1-1; D may be TRBD1 (6 bases). The CDR3 is made up of 14 amino acids. Germline V lookup: CDR1 KGHSH, CDR2 LQKENI. V was pared by 3 bases and J by 1 base, with 9 bases between. The CDR3 loop reads CASSPDRRNTEAFF. The DNA of the CDR3 is TGTGCCAGCTCACCTGACAGGAGGAACACTGAAGCTTTCTTT.

This chain connects TRBV5-8 to TRBJ1-2; D perhaps matches TRBD1 (5 bases). Germline V gene data show CDR1 as SGHTS and CDR2 as YDEGEE. The CDR3 has 13 residues. V lost 1 base and J lost 7, with 11 bases in between. CDR3 bases: TGTGCCAGCAGCTTGTGGTCAGGGTTTGGCTACACCTTC. This codes for CASSLWSGFGYTF.

This clone was seen a few times. The CDR3 reads CATSIGTVNEKLFF. In nucleotides, the CDR3 is TGTGCCACCAGCATCGGGACAGTTAATGAAAAACTGTTTTTT. This chain uses TRBV15 with TRBJ1-4; 7 bases align to TRBD1. V lost 4 bases, J lost 4 bases, and 3 bases stayed unmatched. CDR1 is LNHNV, CDR2 YYDKDF, per germline (reference sequence). This CDR3 is 14 amino acids long. Full variable domain (missing parts from reference TRBV15 and TRBJ1-4): DAMVIQNPRYQVTQFGKPVTLSCSQTLNHNVMYWYQQKSSQAPKLLFHYYDKDFNNEADTPDNFQSRRPNTSFCFLDIRSPGLGDTAMYLCATSIGTVNEKLFFGSGTQLSVL.

The rearrangement uses TRBV6-6 and TRBJ1-5; D is unclear. The ends were cut back, 5 bases at V and 0 bases at J, with 14 bases in the middle. CDR3 length: 16 amino acids. The germline V gene encodes CDR1 MNHNY and CDR2 SVGAGI (reference sequence). CDR3 loop: CASSPNELGSNQPQHF. CDR3 nucleotides: TGTGCCAGCAGTCCCAACGAATTGGGTAGCAATCAGCCCCAGCATTTT.

This clone was seen a few times. The rearrangement links TRBV9 to TRBJ1-6; possible D gene TRBD1, 5 bases. Trimming pared 3 bases from V and 10 bases from J, leaving 17 bases between. CDR1 and CDR2 from the germline V gene are SGDLS and YYNGEE. The CDR3 is made up of 15 amino acids. CDR3 DNA: TGTGCCAGCAGCGCAAATCCGGGACTTCAATCACCCCTCCACTTT. Encoded protein: CASSANPGLQSPLHF.

The gene calls are TRBV28 and TRBJ1-6; D not resolved. In germline, CDR1 is MDHEN, CDR2 SYDVKM. With 6 bases removed from V and 12 bases from J, the gap between germline ends came to 18 bases. This CDR3 contains 14 residues. The CDR3 protein is CASRQQGRHLPLHF. DNA of the CDR3: TGTGCCAGCAGGCAACAAGGTCGGCATTTACCCCTCCACTTT.

CDR3 coding DNA: TGTGCCAGCAGGCCGGGATCCTTATCCTACGAGCAGTACGTC. Translating gives CASRPGSLSYEQYV. V and J are TRBV11-3 and TRBJ2-7; possible D gene TRBD2, 5 bases. Germline loops: CDR1 SGHNT, CDR2 YENEEA. This CDR3 contains 14 residues. V lost 6 bases, J lost 1 base, and 13 bases lay in between.

This clone has a handful of counts. In DNA, the CDR3 is TGTGCCAGCAGCTTAGCTCAAGACACCGGGGAGCTGTTTTTT. Its translation: CASSLAQDTGELFF. The V call is TRBV7-9, the J call TRBJ2-2; D is unresolved. The CDR3 totals 14 residues. Between the trimmed V and J ends, which lost 0 bases and 3 bases, there was a span of 5 bases. Germline CDR1 SEHNR, CDR2 FQNEAQ (reference sequence). Combining the CDR3 with reference TRBV7-9 and TRBJ2-2 gives the whole variable domain DTGVSQNPRHKITKRGQNVTFRCDPISEHNRLYWYRQTLGQGPEFLTYFQNEAQLEKSRLLSDRFSAERPKGSFSTLEIQRTEQGDSAMYLCASSLAQDTGELFFGEGSRLTVL.

The rearrangement uses TRBV7-2 and TRBJ2-1; TRBD2 agrees at 7 bases. The CDR3 runs 16 residues. Germline V lookup: CDR1 SGHTA, CDR2 FQGNSA. Trimming cost V 1 base and J 4 bases; bases outside gene matches: 7. The CDR3 region has the DNA TGTGCCAGCAGCTTAGAGGGAGCGGGGAGATACAATGAGCAGTTCTTC. This codes for CASSLEGAGRYNEQFF.

The chain joins TRBV6-5 to TRBJ1-1, with 10 nucleotides matching TRBD1. The germline gives CDR1 MNHEY, CDR2 SVGAGI. This CDR3 is built from 12 residues. With 9 bases clipped from V and 10 bases from J, the junction kept 8 bases outside the gene matches. The CDR3 coding sequence is TGTGCCAGTTATCCGGGACAGGGGTTAGCTTTCTTT. Protein: CASYPGQGLAFF.

This clone showed up just once. The rearrangement links TRBV28 to TRBJ1-5, with 9 bases matching TRBD1. With 5 bases clipped from V and 0 bases from J, the junction kept 14 bases outside the gene matches. This CDR3 contains 19 residues. Germline values: CDR1 MDHEN, CDR2 SYDVKM. CDR3 region: CASSPSPGQGGDSNQPQHF. Written as DNA, the CDR3 is TGTGCCAGCAGTCCCAGTCCGGGACAGGGAGGTGATAGCAATCAGCCCCAGCATTTT.

The chain employs TRBV7-6 and TRBJ2-1; D unclear. From germline, CDR1 is SGHVS and CDR2 FNYEAQ. The V gene lost 2 bases and the J gene lost 5 bases, with 7 bases spanning the gap. There are 13 residues in the CDR3. The CDR3 bases are TGTGCCAGCAGCTTACGGGCAGACAATGAGCAGTTCTTC. Protein product: CASSLRADNEQFF.